This note documents a single T cell receptor (beta chain) sequence. Its antigen remains unknown. Sequencing used immunoSEQ multiplex PCR; TCRdb keeps in-frame clones, though not all of them. The sample lists approximately 3,800 clones; roughly three quarters were seen once. These data come from a study of T cells after posttransplantation cyclophosphamide. Findings and limits, study-wide: Donor CD8+ memory clones often dominated recipient blood repertoires at later times. After PTCy, TRB diversity resembled that of CNI/methotrexate controls. Blood and skin or GI T cell repertoires showed limited TRB overlap.

The V segment lost 8 bases and the J segment 0 bases; nucleotides outside the gene matches: 15. The CDR3 length is 20 residues. Germline V gene lookup returns CDR1 MNHNS and CDR2 SASEGT. Cyclophosphamide on days +3 and +4 followed busulfan-fludarabine conditioning and a marrow graft. Specimen: PBMCs, collected after an allogeneic stem cell transplant with post-transplant cyclophosphamide. The chain has TRBV6-1 and TRBJ2-3, with 15 bases matching TRBD2. The source is a female patient aged 50 to 65 who received an allogeneic stem cell transplant from a related donor, was CMV-positive, and had no GVHD. Some T cells may be graft donor cells. Here the CDR3 DNA reads TGTGCCAGCCGTGGATTCCCCGGACTAGCGGGAGGGTTTAGCACAGATACGCAGTATTTT. It yields the protein CASRGFPGLAGGFSTDTQYF.